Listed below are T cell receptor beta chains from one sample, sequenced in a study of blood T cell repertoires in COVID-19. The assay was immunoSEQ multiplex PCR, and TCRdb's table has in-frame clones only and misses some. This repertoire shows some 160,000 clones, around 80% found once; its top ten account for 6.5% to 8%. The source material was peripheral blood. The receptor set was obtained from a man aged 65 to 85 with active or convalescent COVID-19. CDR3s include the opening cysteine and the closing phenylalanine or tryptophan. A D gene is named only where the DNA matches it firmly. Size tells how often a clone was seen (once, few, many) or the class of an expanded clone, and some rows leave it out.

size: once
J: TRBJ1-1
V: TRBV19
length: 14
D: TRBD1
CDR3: CASSVGTGNTEAFF
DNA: TGTGCCAGTAGTGTGGGGACAGGGAACACTGAAGCTTTCTTT

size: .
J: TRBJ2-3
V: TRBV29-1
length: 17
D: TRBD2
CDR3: CSGNPGTSGGGTDTQYF
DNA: TGCAGCGGTAACCCGGGGACTAGCGGGGGGGGCACAGATACGCAGTATTTT

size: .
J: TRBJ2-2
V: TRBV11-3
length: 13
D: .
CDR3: CASSPAPGGELFF
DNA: TGTGCCAGCAGCCCCGCCCCGGGCGGGGAGCTGTTTTTT

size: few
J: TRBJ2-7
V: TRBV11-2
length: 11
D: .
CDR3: CASEEGNEQYF
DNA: TGTGCCAGCGAGGAGGGGAACGAGCAGTACTTC

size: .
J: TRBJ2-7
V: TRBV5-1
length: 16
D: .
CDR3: CASSEAGGQLTYEQYF
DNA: TGCGCCAGCAGCGAAGCCGGAGGACAGCTCACCTACGAGCAGTACTTC

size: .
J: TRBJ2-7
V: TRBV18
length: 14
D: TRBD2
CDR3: CASSLGTSRDEQYF
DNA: TGTGCCAGCTCACTCGGGACTAGCCGGGACGAGCAGTACTTC

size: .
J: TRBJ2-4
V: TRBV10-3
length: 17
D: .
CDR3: CAISESRYQLAKNIQYF
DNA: TGTGCCATCAGTGAGTCAAGATACCAACTAGCCAAAAACATTCAGTACTTC

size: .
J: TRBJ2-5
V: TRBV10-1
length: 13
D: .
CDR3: CASSESGQETQYF
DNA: TGCGCCAGCTCCGAAAGCGGCCAAGAGACCCAGTACTTC

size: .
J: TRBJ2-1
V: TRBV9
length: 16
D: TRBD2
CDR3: CASSVETSSWGDEQFF
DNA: TGTGCCAGCAGCGTTGAGACTAGCAGTTGGGGGGATGAGCAGTTCTTC

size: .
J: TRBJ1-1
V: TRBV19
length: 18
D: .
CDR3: CASSRGGGFIKGDTEAFF
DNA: TGTGCCAGTAGTCGAGGCGGGGGATTTATTAAGGGTGACACTGAAGCTTTCTTT

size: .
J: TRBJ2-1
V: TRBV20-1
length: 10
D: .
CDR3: CSALSREQFF
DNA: TGCAGTGCTCTATCTAGGGAGCAGTTCTTC

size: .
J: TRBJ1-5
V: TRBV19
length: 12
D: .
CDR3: CASRLINQPQHF
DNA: TGTGCCAGTCGACTGATCAATCAGCCCCAGCATTTT

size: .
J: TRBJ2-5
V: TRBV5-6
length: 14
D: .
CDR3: CASSFSGGRETQYF
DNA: TGTGCCAGCAGCTTTTCAGGGGGGCGAGAGACCCAGTACTTC

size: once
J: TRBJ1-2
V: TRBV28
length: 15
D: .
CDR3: CASSLGSVGLYGYTF
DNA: TGTGCCAGCAGTTTAGGGTCCGTGGGGCTCTATGGCTACACCTTC

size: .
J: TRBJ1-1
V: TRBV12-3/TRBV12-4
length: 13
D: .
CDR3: CASSLRVGTEAFF
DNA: TGTGCCAGCAGTTTGAGGGTCGGCACTGAAGCTTTCTTT

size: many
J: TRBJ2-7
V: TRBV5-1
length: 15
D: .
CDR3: CASRPTFTVSYEQYF
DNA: TGCGCCAGCAGGCCGACTTTTACCGTTTCCTACGAGCAGTACTTC

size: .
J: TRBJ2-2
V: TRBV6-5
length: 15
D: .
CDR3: CASSTRSGYTGELFF
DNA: TGTGCCAGCAGCACTCGTAGCGGATACACCGGGGAGCTGTTTTTT

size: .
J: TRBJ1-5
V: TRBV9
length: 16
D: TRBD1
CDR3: CASSPSGQGPHEPQHF
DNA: TGTGCCAGCAGCCCTTCTGGACAGGGCCCTCACGAGCCCCAGCATTTT

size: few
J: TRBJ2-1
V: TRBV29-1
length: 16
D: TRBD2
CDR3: CSVARTSGGPNNEQFF
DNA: TGCAGCGTTGCGCGGACTAGCGGGGGGCCCAACAATGAGCAGTTCTTC

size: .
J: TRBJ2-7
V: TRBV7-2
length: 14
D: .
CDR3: CASSPQRANRKQYF
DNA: TGTGCCAGCAGCCCGCAAAGAGCAAACAGGAAGCAGTACTTC

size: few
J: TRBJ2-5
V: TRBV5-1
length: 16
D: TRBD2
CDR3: CASRPGTSGSQETQYF
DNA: TGCGCCAGCAGACCTGGGACTAGCGGATCACAAGAGACCCAGTACTTC

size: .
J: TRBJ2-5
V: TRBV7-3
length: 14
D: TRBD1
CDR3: CASSSIGQEETQYF
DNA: TGTGCCAGCAGCTCCATCGGACAGGAAGAGACCCAGTACTTC

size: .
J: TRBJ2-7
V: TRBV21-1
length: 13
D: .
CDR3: CASSKVPGGEQYF
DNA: TGTGCCAGCAGCAAAGTCCCCGGGGGAGAGCAGTACTTC

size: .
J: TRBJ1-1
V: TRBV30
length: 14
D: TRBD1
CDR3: CAWSAGTGNTEAFF
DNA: TGTGCCTGGAGCGCCGGGACAGGGAACACTGAAGCTTTCTTT

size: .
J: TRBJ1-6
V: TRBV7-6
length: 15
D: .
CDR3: CASSPRQQRNSPLHF
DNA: TGTGCCAGCAGCCCGAGACAGCAGAGGAATTCACCCCTCCACTTT

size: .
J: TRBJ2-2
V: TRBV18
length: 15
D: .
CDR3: CASSPKEGATGELFF
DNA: TGTGCCAGCTCACCAAAGGAAGGGGCTACCGGGGAGCTGTTTTTT

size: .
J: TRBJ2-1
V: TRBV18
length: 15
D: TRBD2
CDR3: CASSLGTSGFDEQFF
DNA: TGTGCCAGCTCACTCGGGACTAGCGGGTTTGATGAGCAGTTCTTC

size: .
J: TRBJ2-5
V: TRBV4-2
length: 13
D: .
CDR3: CASSQDLQGTQYF
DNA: TGTGCCAGCAGCCAAGATCTCCAGGGGACCCAGTACTTC

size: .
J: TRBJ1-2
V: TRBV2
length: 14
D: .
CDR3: CASSGLTGSYGYTF
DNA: TGTGCCAGCAGTGGACTGACAGGCAGTTATGGCTACACCTTC

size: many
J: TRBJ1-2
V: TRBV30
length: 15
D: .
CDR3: CAWSVRRGSLRGYTF
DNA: TGTGCCTGGAGTGTACGTCGAGGTTCTCTACGAGGCTACACCTTC

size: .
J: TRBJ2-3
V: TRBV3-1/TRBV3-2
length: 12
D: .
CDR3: CASSQGALTQYF
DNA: TGTGCCAGCAGCCAGGGGGCTCTAACGCAGTATTTT

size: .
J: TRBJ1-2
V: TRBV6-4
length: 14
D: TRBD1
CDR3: CASSDSDRIYGYTF
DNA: TGTGCCAGCAGTGACTCGGACAGGATCTATGGCTACACCTTC

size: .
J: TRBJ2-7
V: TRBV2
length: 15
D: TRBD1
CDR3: CASSAGQGRPYEQYF
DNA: TGTGCCAGCAGTGCGGGACAGGGAAGGCCCTACGAGCAGTACTTC

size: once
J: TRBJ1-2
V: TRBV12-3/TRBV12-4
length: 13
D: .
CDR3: CASRQGSSWGYTF
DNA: TGTGCCAGCAGACAGGGCTCGTCTTGGGGCTACACCTTC

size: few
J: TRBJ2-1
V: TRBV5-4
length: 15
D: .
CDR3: CASSLGTGSYNEQFF
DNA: TGTGCCAGCAGCTTAGGTACGGGCTCCTACAATGAGCAGTTCTTC

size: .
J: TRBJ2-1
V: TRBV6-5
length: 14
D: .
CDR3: CARLPGHPYNEQFF
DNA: TGTGCCAGACTACCGGGACATCCCTACAATGAGCAGTTCTTC

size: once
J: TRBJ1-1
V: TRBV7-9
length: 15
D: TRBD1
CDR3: CASSTQGAGDTEAFF
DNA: TGTGCCAGCAGCACCCAGGGGGCAGGTGACACTGAAGCTTTCTTT

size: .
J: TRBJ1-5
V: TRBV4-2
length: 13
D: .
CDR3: CASSQDSNQPQHF
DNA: TGTGCCAGCAGCCAAGACAGTAATCAGCCCCAGCATTTT

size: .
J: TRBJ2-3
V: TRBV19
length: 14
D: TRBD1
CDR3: CASSLGTGADTQYF
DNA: TGTGCCAGTAGTTTGGGGACAGGGGCAGATACGCAGTATTTT

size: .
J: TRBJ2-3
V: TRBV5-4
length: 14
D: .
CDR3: CASSLNAGTDTQYF
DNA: TGTGCCAGCAGCTTGAACGCAGGGACAGATACGCAGTATTTT

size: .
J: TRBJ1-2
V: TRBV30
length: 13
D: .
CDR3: CAWSVESNYGYTF
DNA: TGTGCCTGGAGTGTGGAGTCTAACTATGGCTACACCTTC

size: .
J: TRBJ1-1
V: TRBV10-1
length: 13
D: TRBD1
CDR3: CASSDTGGTEAFF
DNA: TGCGCCAGCAGTGACACAGGGGGCACTGAAGCTTTCTTT

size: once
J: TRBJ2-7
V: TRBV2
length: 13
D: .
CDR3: CASSARSSYEQYF
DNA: TGTGCCAGCAGTGCTAGGAGCTCCTACGAGCAGTACTTC

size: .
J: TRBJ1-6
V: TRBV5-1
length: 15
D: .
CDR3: CASSLGDSHNSPLHF
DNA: TGCGCCAGCAGCCTCGGAGACAGCCATAATTCACCCCTCCACTTT

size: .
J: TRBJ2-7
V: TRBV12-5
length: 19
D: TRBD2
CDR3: CASGYPQEGLAGATYEQYF
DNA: TGTGCTAGTGGTTACCCACAGGAGGGACTAGCGGGTGCTACCTACGAGCAGTACTTC

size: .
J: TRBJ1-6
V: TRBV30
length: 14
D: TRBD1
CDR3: CAWGTGGAGSPLHF
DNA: TGTGCCTGGGGAACAGGGGGCGCAGGTTCACCCCTCCACTTT

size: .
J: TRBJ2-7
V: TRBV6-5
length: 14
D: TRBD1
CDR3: CASRPGTGAYEQYF
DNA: TGTGCCAGCAGACCCGGGACAGGAGCCTACGAGCAGTACTTC

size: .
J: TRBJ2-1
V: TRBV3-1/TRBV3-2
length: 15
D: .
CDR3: CASRRGLDSYNEQFF
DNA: TGTGCCAGCAGACGGGGACTGGACTCCTACAATGAGCAGTTCTTC